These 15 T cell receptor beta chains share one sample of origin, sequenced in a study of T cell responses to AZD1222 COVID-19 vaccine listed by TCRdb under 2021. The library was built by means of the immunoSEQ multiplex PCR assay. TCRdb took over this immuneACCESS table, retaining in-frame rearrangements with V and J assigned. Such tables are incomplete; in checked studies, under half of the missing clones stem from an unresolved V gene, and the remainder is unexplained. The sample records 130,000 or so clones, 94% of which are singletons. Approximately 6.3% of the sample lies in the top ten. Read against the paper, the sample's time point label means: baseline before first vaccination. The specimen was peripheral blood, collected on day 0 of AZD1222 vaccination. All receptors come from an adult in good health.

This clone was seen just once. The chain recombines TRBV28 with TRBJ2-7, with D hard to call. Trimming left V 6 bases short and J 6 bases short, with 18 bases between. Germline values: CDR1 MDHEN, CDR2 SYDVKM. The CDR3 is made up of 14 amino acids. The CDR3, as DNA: TGTGCCAGCAGCCCTTTGGTCGGTGGCGGCGAGCAGTACTTC. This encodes CASSPLVGGGEQYF.

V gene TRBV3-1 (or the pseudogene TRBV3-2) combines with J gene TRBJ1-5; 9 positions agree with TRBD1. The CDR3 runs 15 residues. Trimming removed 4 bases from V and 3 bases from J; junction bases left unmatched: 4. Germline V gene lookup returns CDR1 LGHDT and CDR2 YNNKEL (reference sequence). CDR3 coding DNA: TGTGCCAGCAGCCCTGGGACAGGGCCCAATCAGCCCCAGCATTTT. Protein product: CASSPGTGPNQPQHF.

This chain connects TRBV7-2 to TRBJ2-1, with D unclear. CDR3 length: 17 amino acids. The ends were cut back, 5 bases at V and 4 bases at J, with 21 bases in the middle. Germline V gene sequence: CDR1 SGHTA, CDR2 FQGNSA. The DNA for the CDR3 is TGTGCCAGCAGCCCCTCTCCTAGTACCCTAAAGTACAATGAGCAGTTCTTC. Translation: CASSPSPSTLKYNEQFF.

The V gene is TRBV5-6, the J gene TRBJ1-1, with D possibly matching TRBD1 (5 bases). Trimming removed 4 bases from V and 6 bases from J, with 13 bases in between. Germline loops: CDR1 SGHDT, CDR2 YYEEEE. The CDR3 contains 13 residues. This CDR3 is CASSRTGPPEAFF. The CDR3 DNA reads TGTGCCAGCAGCCGCACGGGGCCTCCTGAAGCTTTCTTT. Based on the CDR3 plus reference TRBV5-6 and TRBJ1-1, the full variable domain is DAGVTQSPTHLIKTRGQQVTLRCSPKSGHDTVSWYQQALGQGPQFIFQYYEEEERQRGNFPDRFSGHQFPNYSSELNVNALLLGDSALYLCASSRTGPPEAFFGQGTRLTVV.

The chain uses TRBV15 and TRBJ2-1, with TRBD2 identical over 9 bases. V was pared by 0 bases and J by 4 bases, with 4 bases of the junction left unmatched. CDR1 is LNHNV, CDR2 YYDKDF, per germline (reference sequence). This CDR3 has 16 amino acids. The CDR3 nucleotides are TGTGCCACCAGCAGAGATCTTCTAGCGGGATACAATGAGCAGTTCTTC. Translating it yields CATSRDLLAGYNEQFF.

CDR3 nucleotide sequence: TGTGCCAGCAGCTTGAGGGGGGCTAACGAGCAGTACTTC. Translating it yields CASSLRGANEQYF. V is TRBV5-6 and J is TRBJ2-7; either TRBD1 or TRBD2 may fit D (6 bases each). Germline loops: CDR1 SGHDT, CDR2 YYEEEE. The CDR3 runs 13 residues. With 1 base removed from V and 5 bases from J, the gap between germline ends came to 10 bases.

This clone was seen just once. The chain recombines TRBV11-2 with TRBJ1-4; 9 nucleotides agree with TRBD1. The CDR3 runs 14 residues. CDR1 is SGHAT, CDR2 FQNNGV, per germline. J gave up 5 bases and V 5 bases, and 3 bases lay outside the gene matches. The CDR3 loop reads CASSTGTGNEKLFF. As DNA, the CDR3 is TGTGCCAGCAGCACCGGGACAGGGAATGAAAAACTGTTTTTT.

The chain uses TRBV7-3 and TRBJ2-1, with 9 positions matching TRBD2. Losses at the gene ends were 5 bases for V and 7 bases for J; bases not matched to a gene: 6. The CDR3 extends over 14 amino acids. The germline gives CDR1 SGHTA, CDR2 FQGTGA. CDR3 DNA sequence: TGTGCCAGCAGCCCTGCGGGAGGGACGAATGAGCAGTTCTTC. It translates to CASSPAGGTNEQFF.

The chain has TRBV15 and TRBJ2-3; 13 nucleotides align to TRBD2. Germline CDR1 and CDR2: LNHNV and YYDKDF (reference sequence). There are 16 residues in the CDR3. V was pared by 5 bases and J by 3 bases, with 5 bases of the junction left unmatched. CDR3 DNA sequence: TGTGCCACCAGCGGGTGGACTAGCGGGAGAACAGATACGCAGTATTTT. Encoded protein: CATSGWTSGRTDTQYF.

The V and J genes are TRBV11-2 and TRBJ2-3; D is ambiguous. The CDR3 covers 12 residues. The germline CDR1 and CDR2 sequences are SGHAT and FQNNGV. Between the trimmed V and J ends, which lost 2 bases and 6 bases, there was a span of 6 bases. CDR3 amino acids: CASSLSRDTQYF. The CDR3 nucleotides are TGTGCCAGCAGCTTATCGAGGGATACGCAGTATTTT.

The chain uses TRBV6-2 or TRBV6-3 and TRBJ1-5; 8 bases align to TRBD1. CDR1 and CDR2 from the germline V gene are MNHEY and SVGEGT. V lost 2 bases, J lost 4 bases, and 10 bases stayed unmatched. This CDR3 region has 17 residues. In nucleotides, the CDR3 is TGTGCCAGCAGTTACCCCAGACAGGGGAGGGGGAATCAGCCCCAGCATTTT. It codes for CASSYPRQGRGNQPQHF.

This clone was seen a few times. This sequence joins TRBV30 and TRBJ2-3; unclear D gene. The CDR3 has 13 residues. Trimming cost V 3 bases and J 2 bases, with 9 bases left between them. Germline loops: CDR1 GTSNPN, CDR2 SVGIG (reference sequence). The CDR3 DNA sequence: TGTGCCTGGAGCCCAGAGAACACAGATACGCAGTATTTT. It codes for CAWSPENTDTQYF.

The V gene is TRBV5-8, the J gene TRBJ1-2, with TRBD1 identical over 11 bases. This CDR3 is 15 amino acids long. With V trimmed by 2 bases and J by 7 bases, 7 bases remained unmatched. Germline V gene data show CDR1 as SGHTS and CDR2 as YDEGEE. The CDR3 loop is CASSLLGTGGVGYTF. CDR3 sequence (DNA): TGTGCCAGCAGCTTACTAGGGACAGGGGGAGTTGGCTACACCTTC. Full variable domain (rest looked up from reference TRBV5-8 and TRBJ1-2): EAGVTQSPTHLIKTRGQQATLRCSPISGHTSVYWYQQALGLGLQFLLWYDEGEERNRGNFPPRFSGRQFPNYSSELNVNALELEDSALYLCASSLLGTGGVGYTFGSGTRLTVV.

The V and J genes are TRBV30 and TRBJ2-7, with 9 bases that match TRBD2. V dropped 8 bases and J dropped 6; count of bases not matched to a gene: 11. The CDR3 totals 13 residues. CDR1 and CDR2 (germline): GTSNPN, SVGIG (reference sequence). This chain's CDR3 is CAGELAGSFEQYF. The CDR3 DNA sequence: TGTGCCGGAGAGCTAGCGGGGTCTTTCGAGCAGTACTTC.

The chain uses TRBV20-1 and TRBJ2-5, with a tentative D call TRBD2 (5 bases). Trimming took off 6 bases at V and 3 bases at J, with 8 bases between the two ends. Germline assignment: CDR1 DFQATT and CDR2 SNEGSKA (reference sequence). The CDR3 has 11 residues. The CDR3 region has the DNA TGCAGTGCAGAGAGGGAAGAGACCCAGTACTTC. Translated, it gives CSAEREETQYF.